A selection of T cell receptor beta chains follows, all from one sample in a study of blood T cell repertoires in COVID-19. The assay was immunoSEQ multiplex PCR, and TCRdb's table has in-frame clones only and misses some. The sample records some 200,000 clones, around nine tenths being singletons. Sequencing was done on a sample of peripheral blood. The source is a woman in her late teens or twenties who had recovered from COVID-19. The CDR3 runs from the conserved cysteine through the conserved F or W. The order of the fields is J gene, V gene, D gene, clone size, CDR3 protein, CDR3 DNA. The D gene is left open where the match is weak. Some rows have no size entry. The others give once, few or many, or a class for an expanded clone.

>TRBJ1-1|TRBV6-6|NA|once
CASSYYGVTEAFF
TGTGCCAGCAGTTATTACGGGGTGACTGAAGCTTTCTTT
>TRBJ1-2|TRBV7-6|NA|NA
CASSFRGGYTF
TGTGCCAGCAGCTTTCGCGGGGGCTACACCTTC
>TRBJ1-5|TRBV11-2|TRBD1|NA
CASSLGQGAYGNQPQHF
TGTGCCAGCAGCTTAGGACAGGGGGCATATGGCAATCAGCCCCAGCATTTT
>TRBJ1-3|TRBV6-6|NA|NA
CASRPDGVVGNTIYF
TGTGCCAGCAGACCAGACGGGGTAGTGGGAAACACCATATATTTT
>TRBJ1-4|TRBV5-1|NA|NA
CASSWGTDNEKLFF
TGCGCCAGCAGCTGGGGCACCGATAATGAAAAACTGTTTTTT
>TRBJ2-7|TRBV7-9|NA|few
CASSLEGRGTDF
TGTGCCAGCAGCTTAGAAGGCAGGGGAACGGACTTC
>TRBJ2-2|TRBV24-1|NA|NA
CATKGLANTGELFF
TGTGCCACCAAGGGACTGGCGAACACCGGGGAGCTGTTTTTT
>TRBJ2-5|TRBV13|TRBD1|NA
CASSGQGARETQYF
TGTGCCAGCAGCGGGCAGGGGGCGCGGGAGACCCAGTACTTC
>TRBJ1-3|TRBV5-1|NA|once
CASSSEGQSGNTIYF
TGCGCCAGCAGCTCCGAGGGCCAGTCTGGAAACACCATATATTTT
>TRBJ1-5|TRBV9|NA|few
CASSAEAYSNQPQHF
TGTGCCAGCAGCGCGGAGGCGTATAGCAATCAGCCCCAGCATTTT
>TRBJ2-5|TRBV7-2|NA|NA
CASSTNRETQYF
TGTGCCAGCAGCACTAATAGGGAGACCCAGTACTTC
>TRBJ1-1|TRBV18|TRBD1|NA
CASSADRDTEAFF
TGTGCCAGCTCAGCGGACAGGGACACTGAAGCTTTCTTT
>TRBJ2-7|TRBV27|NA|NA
CASRIRRDATYEQYF
TGTGCCAGCAGAATCCGGAGGGACGCAACCTACGAGCAGTACTTC
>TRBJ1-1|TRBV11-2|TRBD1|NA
CASSSHRGLETEAFF
TGTGCCAGCAGCTCCCACAGGGGGCTCGAAACTGAAGCTTTCTTT
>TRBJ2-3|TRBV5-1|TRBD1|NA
CASSPRDREADTQYF
TGCGCCAGCAGCCCGCGGGACAGGGAGGCAGATACGCAGTATTTT
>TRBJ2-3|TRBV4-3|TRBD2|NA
CASSQDRIGGAADTQYF
TGCGCCAGCAGCCAAGATCGTATCGGGGGGGCCGCAGATACGCAGTATTTT
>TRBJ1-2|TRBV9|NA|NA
CASSPPGVDDYGYTF
TGTGCCAGCAGCCCCCCCGGGGTCGATGACTATGGCTACACCTTC
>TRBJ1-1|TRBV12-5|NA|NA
CASGSLGRENTEAFF
TGTGCTAGTGGTTCCCTTGGACGGGAGAACACTGAAGCTTTCTTT
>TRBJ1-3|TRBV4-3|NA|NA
CASSQDVSGGNTIYF
TGCGCCAGCAGCCAAGATGTGTCAGGGGGAAACACCATATATTTT
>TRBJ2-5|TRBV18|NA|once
CASSSVGETQYF
TGTGCCAGCTCCTCGGTCGGGGAGACCCAGTACTTC
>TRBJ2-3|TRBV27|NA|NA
CASSRGMADTQYF
TGTGCCAGCAGTCGGGGTATGGCAGATACGCAGTATTTT
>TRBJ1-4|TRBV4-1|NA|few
CASSQEQNPNEKLFF
TGCGCCAGCAGCCAAGAACAGAATCCCAATGAAAAACTGTTTTTT
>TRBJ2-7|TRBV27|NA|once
CASSPSGSEQYF
TGTGCCAGCAGTCCCTCGGGGAGCGAGCAGTACTTC
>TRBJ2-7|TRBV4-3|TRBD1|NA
CASSQDTGAYEQYF
TGCGCCAGCAGCCAAGATACAGGGGCCTACGAGCAGTACTTC
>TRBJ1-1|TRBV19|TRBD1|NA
CAAKTGAKMAEAFF
TGTGCCGCAAAGACAGGGGCAAAAATGGCTGAAGCTTTCTTT
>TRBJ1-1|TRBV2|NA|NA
CASSEPVGPVKTEAFF
TGTGCCAGCAGTGAACCCGTGGGGCCAGTCAAGACTGAAGCTTTCTTT